Each of the 32 T cell receptor beta chains below was sequenced from the same sample in a study of cytomegalovirus exposure and HLA in healthy donors. PCR amplification relied on 60 Vbeta primers (plus 13 Jbeta primers). The protocol was immunoSEQ multiplex PCR, while the TCRdb copy is restricted to in-frame clones and leaves out a portion. Of around 98,000 clones in the sample, around 80% were seen once. The sample was PBMCs. All receptors come from a human donor in good health.

In its sample, this clone was seen a few times. This chain connects TRBV11-2 to TRBJ1-5; D ambiguous. The V and J ends lost 0 bases and 2 bases respectively, with 8 bases between them. The CDR3 consists of 15 residues. Germline values: CDR1 SGHAT, CDR2 FQNNGV. CDR3 coding DNA: TGTGCCAGCAGCTTAGATCAAGGAGGCAATCAGCCCCAGCATTTT. Its protein product is CASSLDQGGNQPQHF.

CDR3 bases: TGTGCCAGCAGCCTAAGGTCCGGGACATTAGATACGCAGTATTTT. It encodes CASSLRSGTLDTQYF. This chain links TRBV14 with TRBJ2-3; possibly TRBD1 for D (6 bases). V shed 4 bases and J shed 5 bases, with 16 bases lying between them. This CDR3 is built from 15 residues. Looked up from germline, CDR1 is SGHDN and CDR2 is FVKESK.

The V call is TRBV13, the J call TRBJ2-3; 8 bases align to TRBD2. This CDR3 has 16 residues. Germline trimming cut 5 bases from V and 1 base from J; bases unmatched to any gene: 8. Germline-derived CDR1 and CDR2 are PRHDT and FYEKMQ (reference sequence). The CDR3, as DNA: TGTGCCAGCAGCACCATCTCGGGGGGGGGCACAGATACGCAGTATTTT. It encodes CASSTISGGGTDTQYF.

V and J are TRBV5-1 and TRBJ2-6; tentative D call: TRBD1 (6 bases). Germline-derived CDR1 and CDR2 are SGHRS and YFSETQ. V lost 0 bases to trimming and J lost 2 bases, with 9 bases between them. The CDR3 length is 16 residues. The CDR3, as DNA: TGCGCCAGCAGCTTGGCCAGGGGAGCTGGGGCCAACGTCCTGACTTTC. This gives the protein CASSLARGAGANVLTF.

The CDR3 DNA sequence: TGCAGCGTTCCGGGACTAGCGGGGGGAGGGGATACGCAGTATTTT. It yields the protein CSVPGLAGGGDTQYF. The genes are TRBV29-1 and TRBJ2-3; 15 bases map to TRBD2. Germline loops: CDR1 SQVTM, CDR2 ANQGSEA. The length of the CDR3 is 15 residues. V gave up 5 bases and J gave up 6 bases; unmatched junction bases: 6.

The V and J genes are TRBV4-2 and TRBJ1-2; 8 bases are shared with TRBD1. V trimming: 0 bases; J trimming: 4 bases; junction bases outside the gene matches: 13. Germline CDR1 LGHNA, CDR2 YNFKEQ. This CDR3 is built from 18 residues. The CDR3 region is CASSQDESRGRRGYGYTF. The DNA for the CDR3 is TGTGCCAGCAGCCAAGATGAAAGCAGGGGGCGCCGGGGCTATGGCTACACCTTC.

V and J are TRBV5-1 and TRBJ2-1; 10 bases line up with TRBD2. The CDR3 totals 20 residues. The V segment lost 6 bases and the J segment 6 bases; nucleotides outside the gene matches: 24. CDR1 and CDR2 (germline): SGHRS, YFSETQ. Written as DNA, the CDR3 is TGCGCCAGCAACCGCGGAACTAGCGGGGTTGTGGGGGGGGTGGGCAATGAGCAGTTCTTC. Translation gives CASNRGTSGVVGGVGNEQFF.

The V call is TRBV5-4, the J call TRBJ2-1; TRBD1 is a possible D gene (5 bases). In germline, CDR1 is SGHNT, CDR2 YYREEE (reference sequence). Trimming removed 5 bases at V and 5 bases at J, with 17 bases between. The CDR3 is 15 amino acids. CDR3 sequence (DNA): TGTGCCAGCAGATTGTTCGACAGCAACGACAATGAGCAGTTCTTC. It yields the protein CASRLFDSNDNEQFF. The entire variable domain, with the rest obtained from reference TRBV5-4 and TRBJ2-1, is as follows: ETGVTQSPTHLIKTRGQQVTLRCSSQSGHNTVSWYQQALGQGPQFIFQYYREEENGRGNFPPRFSGLQFPNYSSELNVNALELDDSALYLCASRLFDSNDNEQFFGPGTRLTVL.

In this sample, this clone turned up a few times. The CDR3 region is CASSFREGRGSQYF. CDR3 sequence (DNA): TGTGCCAGTAGTTTCCGGGAGGGCCGGGGGTCGCAGTATTTT. The gene calls are TRBV19 and TRBJ2-3, with 8 bases identical to TRBD2. From germline, CDR1 is LNHDA and CDR2 SQIVND (reference sequence). Trimming cost V 5 bases and J 10 bases; bases outside gene matches: 11. The CDR3 is made up of 14 amino acids.

The J gene is TRBJ1-1, the V gene TRBV30, with D unclear. Trimming left V 5 bases short and J 4 bases short, with 8 bases between. The CDR3 is 11 residues long. Germline V gene data show CDR1 as GTSNPN and CDR2 as SVGIG (reference sequence). The CDR3 coding sequence is TGTGCCTGGTTACGGGGCACTGAAGCTTTCTTT. Translation gives CAWLRGTEAFF.

This chain uses TRBV18 with TRBJ1-3, with D maybe TRBD1 (6 bases). The CDR3 consists of 16 residues. Germline lookup yields CDR1 KGHSH and CDR2 LQKENI. The V and J ends lost 3 bases and 0 bases respectively, with 12 bases between them. The CDR3 sequence: CASSPTGLGSGNTIYF. DNA for the CDR3: TGTGCCAGCTCACCCACAGGGTTAGGCTCTGGAAACACCATATATTTT.

The rearrangement uses TRBV6-5 and TRBJ2-7, with D tentatively TRBD1 (5 bases). V shed 0 bases and J shed 4 bases, with 13 bases lying between them. This CDR3 has 15 amino acids. Germline CDR1 MNHEY, CDR2 SVGAGI. The CDR3 loop reads CASSYSLGQNYEQYF. The CDR3 DNA follows: TGTGCCAGCAGTTACTCTTTGGGGCAGAATTACGAGCAGTACTTC.

This clone came up a few times. The V call is TRBV7-9, the J call TRBJ2-3, with 9 bases identical to TRBD2. The CDR3 spans 16 residues. Per the germline V gene, CDR1 is SEHNR and CDR2 is FQNEAQ (reference sequence). The trim removed 3 bases at V and 2 bases at J, leaving 6 bases unmatched. The CDR3: CASSFGLASLTDTQYF. The CDR3 DNA reads TGTGCCAGCAGCTTCGGACTAGCGTCTCTCACAGATACGCAGTATTTT.

The chain carries TRBV5-4 and TRBJ2-7, with D possibly being TRBD2 (6 bases). Trimming took 0 bases from V and 3 from J, leaving 10 bases between them. The germline CDR1 and CDR2 sequences are SGHNT and YYREEE (reference sequence). CDR3 length: 14 residues. As DNA, the CDR3 is TGTGCCAGCAGCTTGGGGACTAACTTCTACGAGCAGTACTTC. This sequence encodes CASSLGTNFYEQYF.

The chain uses TRBV18 and TRBJ1-4; D is perhaps TRBD1 (6 bases). Germline V gene lookup returns CDR1 KGHSH and CDR2 LQKENI. V was clipped by 5 bases and J by 8 bases, with 12 bases between them. This CDR3 is 13 amino acids long. The CDR3 loop reads CASSRDKAEKLFF. DNA for the CDR3: TGTGCCAGCTCAAGGGACAAAGCGGAAAAACTGTTTTTT.

The rearrangement links TRBV10-3 to TRBJ2-5, with TRBD1 identical over 7 bases. The assigned J gene may be wrong: the sequence end matches TRBJ2-7 better. CDR1 and CDR2 from the germline V gene are ENHRY and SYGVKD. There are 11 residues in the CDR3. Here the CDR3 DNA reads TGTGCCATTGGACAGGACTACGAGCAGTACTTC. Translated, it gives CAIGQDYEQYF.

This sequence joins TRBV5-6 and TRBJ2-2; a possible D gene is TRBD1 (5 bases). Germline-derived CDR1 and CDR2 are SGHDT and YYEEEE. This CDR3 has 14 residues. Trimming shortened V by 7 bases and J by 4 bases, and 14 bases separated the two germline ends. The CDR3 loop reads CASGVQGSTGELFF. The CDR3 bases are TGTGCCAGCGGGGTGCAGGGAAGCACCGGGGAGCTGTTTTTT.

The V and J genes are TRBV5-1 and TRBJ1-1; D is possibly TRBD1 (6 bases). The length of the CDR3 is 14 residues. V dropped 9 bases and J dropped 0 bases, with 15 bases sitting between them. Germline V lookup: CDR1 SGHRS, CDR2 YFSETQ. The CDR3 sequence: CATKTGSLNTEAFF. The CDR3 DNA reads as TGCGCCACCAAAACAGGGAGTCTGAACACTGAAGCTTTCTTT.

The chain employs TRBV29-1 and TRBJ1-1; D unresolved. CDR1 SQVTM and CDR2 ANQGSEA come from the germline V gene. V lost 6 bases to trimming and J lost 1 base, with 12 bases between them. CDR3 length: 13 amino acids. The CDR3: CSVNFRGNTEAFF. CDR3 coding DNA: TGCAGCGTAAATTTTCGGGGGAACACTGAAGCTTTCTTT.

The chain joins TRBV6-4 to TRBJ1-1; D gene ambiguous. CDR1 is MRHNA, CDR2 SNTAGT, per germline. V lost 6 bases and J 5 bases, leaving 7 bases between the germline ends. CDR3 size: 11 residues. In DNA form, the CDR3 reads TGTGCCAGCAGGCGGGGAACTGAAGCTTTCTTT. Translated, it gives CASRRGTEAFF.

The genes are TRBV9 and TRBJ2-3; tentatively, D is TRBD1 (6 bases). Germline V CDR1 and CDR2: SGDLS, YYNGEE. The CDR3 runs to 15 residues. With 2 bases removed from V and 1 base from J, the gap between germline ends came to 11 bases. The DNA of the CDR3 is TGTGCCAGCAGCGTGGGACAAAGCCGCACAGATACGCAGTATTTT. The encoded protein is CASSVGQSRTDTQYF.

The gene calls are TRBV23-1 and TRBJ2-1; TRBD2 matches at 9 bases. TRBV23-1 is reported as an ORF; its role is uncertain. The V gene end was trimmed by 2 bases and the J gene end by 8 bases; junction bases not matched to a gene: 10. This CDR3 has 16 residues. CDR3 protein: CASSQIWREGHDEQFF. CDR3 sequence (DNA): TGCGCCAGCAGTCAAATCTGGCGGGAGGGCCACGATGAGCAGTTCTTC.

The chain combines TRBV5-6 with TRBJ2-1; 15 nucleotides match TRBD2. The V gene's germline CDR1 is SGHDT and CDR2 YYEEEE. This CDR3 contains 16 residues. Trimming took 4 bases from V and 7 from J; bases not matched to a gene: 6. CDR3 in amino acids: CASSRTSGRAWNEQFF. CDR3 nucleotide sequence: TGTGCCAGCAGCCGGACTAGCGGGAGGGCCTGGAATGAGCAGTTCTTC.

The chain is built from TRBV2 and TRBJ2-1; D perhaps matches TRBD1 (6 bases). The CDR3 spans 18 residues. Between the trimmed V and J ends, which lost 6 bases and 0 bases, there was a span of 21 bases. Germline V gene sequence: CDR1 SNHLY, CDR2 FYNNEI. Written as DNA, the CDR3 is TGTGCCAGCAGCTCCACATTAGGGCAGGGGAGCTCCTACAATGAGCAGTTCTTC. Translating gives CASSSTLGQGSSYNEQFF.

The V gene is TRBV10-3, the J gene TRBJ1-1; 7 bases are a match to TRBD1. The CDR3 length is 14 residues. CDR1 and CDR2 (germline): ENHRY, SYGVKD. The V and J ends lost 6 bases and 2 bases, in that order; junction bases with no gene match: 6. This CDR3 reads CAISPTGLNTEAFF. The CDR3 nucleotides read TGTGCCATCAGCCCGACAGGGCTCAACACTGAAGCTTTCTTT.

This clone showed up just once. V usage is TRBV10-3 and J usage is TRBJ2-7, with 11 bases identical to TRBD2. V lost 2 bases to trimming and J lost 4 bases; unmatched junction nucleotides: 1. The CDR3 extends over 14 amino acids. From germline, CDR1 is ENHRY and CDR2 SYGVKD. The CDR3 DNA reads as TGTGCCATCAGTGAGGGGACTAGCGGATACGAGCAGTACTTC. It encodes CAISEGTSGYEQYF.

The rearrangement links TRBV5-4 to TRBJ2-3, with TRBD2 identical over 7 bases. This CDR3 contains 15 residues. Germline trimming cut 4 bases from V and 2 bases from J; bases unmatched to any gene: 7. CDR1 is SGHNT, CDR2 YYREEE, per germline (reference sequence). In DNA form, the CDR3 reads TGTGCCAGCAGCATGCTAGCGGAAAACACAGATACGCAGTATTTT. This sequence encodes CASSMLAENTDTQYF. The full variable domain, in which reference TRBV5-4 and TRBJ2-3 provide the parts outside the CDR3, is ETGVTQSPTHLIKTRGQQVTLRCSSQSGHNTVSWYQQALGQGPQFIFQYYREEENGRGNFPPRFSGLQFPNYSSELNVNALELDDSALYLCASSMLAENTDTQYFGPGTRLTVL.

This clone came up many times. The chain uses TRBV5-1 and TRBJ1-4; TRBD1 agrees at 7 bases. The trim removed 3 bases at V and 6 bases at J, leaving 8 bases unmatched. The CDR3 contains 15 residues. Germline V CDR1 and CDR2: SGHRS, YFSETQ. This CDR3 is CASSSSGTADEKLFF. The CDR3 DNA follows: TGCGCCAGCAGCTCCTCCGGGACAGCCGATGAAAAACTGTTTTTT.

In DNA form, the CDR3 reads TGTGCCAGCAGTTTATCAGGGAGGGACACCGGGGAGCTGTTTTTT. This gives the protein CASSLSGRDTGELFF. This chain connects TRBV27 to TRBJ2-2; 7 nucleotides line up with TRBD2. V shed 0 bases and J 3 bases; nucleotides not matched to a gene: 1. In germline, CDR1 is MNHEY, CDR2 SMNVEV (reference sequence). The CDR3 is made up of 15 amino acids.

The V gene is TRBV29-1, the J gene TRBJ2-1, with 12 bases aligning to TRBD2. This CDR3 spans 15 amino acids. V was clipped by 2 bases and J by 10 bases; unmatched bases: 9. Per germline, CDR1 SQVTM and CDR2 ANQGSEA. Written as DNA, the CDR3 is TGCAGCGTTGAACCATTAGGACTAGCGGGGATAGAGCAGTTCTTC. Its protein is CSVEPLGLAGIEQFF.

V and J are TRBV18 and TRBJ2-5, with 9 bases lining up with TRBD1. Germline V CDR1 and CDR2: KGHSH, LQKENI. The CDR3 runs 13 residues. Trimming cost V 6 bases and J 6 bases; bases outside gene matches: 5. CDR3 sequence (DNA): TGTGCCAGCTCCCGGGACAGGGATAAGACCCAGTACTTC. Translation: CASSRDRDKTQYF.

V is TRBV7-7 and J is TRBJ1-2; 9 nucleotides line up with TRBD1. The junction had 8 bases not matched to a gene; V was cut back by 5 bases and J by 7 bases. CDR1 is SSHAT, CDR2 FNYEAQ, per germline (reference sequence). CDR3 length equals 14 residues. As DNA, the CDR3 is TGTGCCAGCAGCCCCGGAACAGGGGGCCGTGGCTACACCTTC. It yields the protein CASSPGTGGRGYTF.